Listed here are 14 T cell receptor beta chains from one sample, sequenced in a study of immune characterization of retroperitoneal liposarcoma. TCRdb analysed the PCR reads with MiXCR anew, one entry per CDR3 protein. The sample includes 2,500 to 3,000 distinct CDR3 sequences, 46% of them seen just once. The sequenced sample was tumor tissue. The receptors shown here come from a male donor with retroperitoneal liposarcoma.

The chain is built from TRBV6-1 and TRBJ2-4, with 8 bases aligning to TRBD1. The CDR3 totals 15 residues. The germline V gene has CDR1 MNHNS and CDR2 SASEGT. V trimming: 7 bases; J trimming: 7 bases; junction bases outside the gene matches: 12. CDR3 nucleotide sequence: TGTGCCAGCATTCCGACAGGGGCAGGGGAGAACATTCAGTACTTC. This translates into CASIPTGAGENIQYF.

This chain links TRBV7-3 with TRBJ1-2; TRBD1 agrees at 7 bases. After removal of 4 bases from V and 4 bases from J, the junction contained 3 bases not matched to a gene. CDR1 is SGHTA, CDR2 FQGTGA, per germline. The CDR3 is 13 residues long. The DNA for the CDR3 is TGTGCCAGCAGCTCAGACAGGGCCTATGGCTACACCTTC. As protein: CASSSDRAYGYTF.

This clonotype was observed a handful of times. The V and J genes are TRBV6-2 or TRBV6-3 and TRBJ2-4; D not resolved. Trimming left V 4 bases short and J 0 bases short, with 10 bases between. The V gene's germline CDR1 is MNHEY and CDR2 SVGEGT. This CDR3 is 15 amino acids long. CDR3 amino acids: CASSLNPIAKNIQYF. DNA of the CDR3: TGTGCCAGCAGTTTAAACCCGATAGCCAAAAACATTCAGTACTTC.

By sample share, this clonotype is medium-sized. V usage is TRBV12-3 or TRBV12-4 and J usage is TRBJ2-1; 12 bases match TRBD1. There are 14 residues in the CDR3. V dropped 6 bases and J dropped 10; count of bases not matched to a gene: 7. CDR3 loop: CASRGQGAGYEQFF. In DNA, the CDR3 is TGTGCCAGCAGGGGACAGGGGGCCGGGTACGAGCAGTTCTTC.

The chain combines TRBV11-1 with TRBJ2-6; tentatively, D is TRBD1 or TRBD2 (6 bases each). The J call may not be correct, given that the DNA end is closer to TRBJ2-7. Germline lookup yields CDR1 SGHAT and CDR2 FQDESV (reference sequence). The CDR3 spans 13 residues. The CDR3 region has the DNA TGTGCCAGCCGGGGGCAGGGGTTGGTCGAGCAGTACTTC. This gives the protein CASRGQGLVEQYF.

As DNA, the CDR3 is TGTGCCAGCAGCCGTGGACAGGGGGGCTACGAGCAGTACTTC. This gives the protein CASSRGQGGYEQYF. The chain employs TRBV7-2 and TRBJ2-5; 10 positions agree with TRBD1. The J call is doubtful: the DNA matches TRBJ2-7 better. The germline gives CDR1 SGHTA, CDR2 FQGNSA. The CDR3 extends over 14 amino acids.

The CDR3 loop reads CASSLALVGNEQFF. The CDR3 DNA is TGTGCCAGCAGTTTAGCGCTGGTGGGGAATGAGCAGTTCTTC. The chain joins TRBV12-3 or TRBV12-4 to TRBJ2-1; D gene ambiguous. With 0 bases removed from V and 7 bases from J, the gap between germline ends came to 10 bases. This CDR3 region has 14 residues.

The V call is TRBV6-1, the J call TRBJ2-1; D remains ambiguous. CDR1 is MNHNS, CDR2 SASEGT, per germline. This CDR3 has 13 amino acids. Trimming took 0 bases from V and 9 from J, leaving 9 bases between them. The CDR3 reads CASSEAIGIEQFF. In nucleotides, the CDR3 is TGTGCCAGCAGTGAAGCGATAGGGATTGAGCAGTTCTTC.

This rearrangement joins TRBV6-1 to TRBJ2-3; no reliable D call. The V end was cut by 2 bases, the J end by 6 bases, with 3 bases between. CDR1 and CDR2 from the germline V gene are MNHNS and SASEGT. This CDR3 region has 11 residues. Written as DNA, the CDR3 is TGTGCCAGCAGTGAATTGGATACGCAGTATTTT. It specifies CASSELDTQYF.

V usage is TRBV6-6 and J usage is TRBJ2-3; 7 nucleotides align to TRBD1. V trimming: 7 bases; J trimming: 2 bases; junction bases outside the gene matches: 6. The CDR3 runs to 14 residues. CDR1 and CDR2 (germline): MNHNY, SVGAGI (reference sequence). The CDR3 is CASTRQGPTDTQYF. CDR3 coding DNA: TGTGCCAGCACCAGACAGGGACCCACAGATACGCAGTATTTT.

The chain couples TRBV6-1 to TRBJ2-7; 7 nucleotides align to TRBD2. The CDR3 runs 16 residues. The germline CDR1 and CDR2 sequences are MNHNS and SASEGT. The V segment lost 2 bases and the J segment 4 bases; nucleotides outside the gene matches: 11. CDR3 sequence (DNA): TGTGCCAGCAGTGAATTGGTGGGAGGGCCCGGGTACGAGCAGTACTTC. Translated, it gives CASSELVGGPGYEQYF.

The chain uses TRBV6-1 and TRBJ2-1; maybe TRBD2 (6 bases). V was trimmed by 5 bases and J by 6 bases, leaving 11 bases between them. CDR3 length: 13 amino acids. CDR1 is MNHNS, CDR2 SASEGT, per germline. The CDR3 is CASSPYGGNEQFF. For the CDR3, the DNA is TGTGCCAGCAGTCCCTACGGGGGCAATGAGCAGTTCTTC.

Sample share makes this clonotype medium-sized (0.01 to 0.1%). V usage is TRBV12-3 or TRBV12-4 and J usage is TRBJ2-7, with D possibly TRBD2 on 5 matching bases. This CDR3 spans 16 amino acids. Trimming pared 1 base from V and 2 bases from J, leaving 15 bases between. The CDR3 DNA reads TGTGCCAGCAGTTTAGAGTGGGGAGCAGGAACCTACGAGCAGTACTTC. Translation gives CASSLEWGAGTYEQYF.

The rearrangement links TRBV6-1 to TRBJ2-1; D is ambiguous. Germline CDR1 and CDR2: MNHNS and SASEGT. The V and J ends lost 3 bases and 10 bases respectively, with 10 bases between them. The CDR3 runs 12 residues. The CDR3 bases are TGTGCCAGCAGTGACCGGGTGGGAGAGCAGTTCTTC. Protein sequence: CASSDRVGEQFF.